One sample yielded the 3 T cell receptor beta chains listed below, sequenced in a study of tumor-infiltrating lymphocytes in primary liver carcinoma. Co-extraction of both nucleic acids (RNA and DNA) used roughly 19-33 mg of unsorted bulk tissue. TCR beta cDNA was made from roughly 450 ng total RNA with a constant-region primer. Construction of TCR beta libraries relied on three successive nested multiplex PCR rounds employing slightly modified ARM-PCR. Investigators reported that the first two PCR rounds, at roughly 10 cycles each, used TRBV1-TRBV30 forward primers with a C-beta reverse primer. From the multiplex PCR reads, TCRdb called clonotypes with MiXCR, one entry per CDR3 protein. This table holds around 99,000 distinct CDR3 sequences, around 68% found once. The sequenced sample was tumor-adjacent normal liver tissue. All receptors come from a man aged 40-49 years with primary liver carcinoma and hepatitis B virus infection.

On this clonotype: The junction departs from the called germline gene at one end, perhaps through a read error. This chain connects TRBV11-2 to TRBJ2-1; 7 bases fit TRBD2. There are 16 residues in the CDR3. Per the germline V gene, CDR1 is SGHAT and CDR2 is FQNNGV. In nucleotides, the CDR3 is TGTTCCAGCAGCTTGGATATCAGACTAGCCATCGGTGAGCAGTTCTTC. It is translated as CSSSLDIRLAIGEQFF.

This clonotype was found many times. The CDR3 nucleotides read TGTGCCAGCAGCCCCTTTAAGGGCTCAGATACGCAGTATTTT. Its translation is CASSPFKGSDTQYF. The chain carries TRBV13 and TRBJ2-3; D is uncertain. The CDR3 is 14 residues long. V shed 5 bases and J shed 4 bases, with 13 bases lying between them. Germline V gene sequence: CDR1 PRHDT, CDR2 FYEKMQ (reference sequence).

About this clonotype: One base away lies a much larger clone, so this may be a sequencing read error. Because it lacks the conserved phenylalanine or tryptophan at the end, this CDR3 is likely a read error. V is TRBV10-3 and J is TRBJ1-2; no reliable D call. The V gene's germline CDR1 is ENHRY and CDR2 SYGVKD. The CDR3 loop spans 14 amino acids. Trimming left V 6 bases short and J 7 bases short, with 18 bases between. The CDR3 region is CAISPRAEEGGYTI. The CDR3 DNA is TGTGCCATCAGCCCCCGGGCGGAAGAGGGTGGCTACACCATC.